This T cell receptor (beta chain) was captured in a study of T cell responses to AZD1222 COVID-19 vaccine. Study-level points and caveats: Repertoire collection took place solely once the T cell response had peaked. Females outnumbered males among donors, who were mostly white British; clonal diversity was possibly underestimated.

As to this clone: As yet, its antigen is unknown.

This CDR3 spans 11 amino acids. Germline loops: CDR1 PRHDT, CDR2 FYEKMQ (reference sequence). V lost 10 bases to trimming and J lost 0 bases, with 6 bases between them. The data were produced by immunoSEQ multiplex PCR, yet TCRdb's version contains in-frame clones alone and is incomplete. The sample holds more than 100,000 clones; around nine tenths are singletons and the top ten take less than 4.5%. The chain couples TRBV13 to TRBJ1-2; D remains ambiguous. This sequence originates from an adult in good health. Sequenced here: peripheral blood, sampled on day 0 of AZD1222 vaccination. CDR3 region: CAILANYGYTF. CDR3 nucleotides: TGTGCCATCCTGGCTAACTATGGCTACACCTTC. The entire variable domain, with the rest obtained from reference TRBV13 and TRBJ1-2, is as follows: AAGVIQSPRHLIKEKRETATLKCYPIPRHDTVYWYQQGPGQDPQFLISFYEKMQSDKGSIPDRFSAQQFSDYHSELNMSSLELGDSALYFCAILANYGYTFGSGTRLTVV.